The 15 T cell receptor beta chains below come from one sample, sequenced in a study of cytomegalovirus exposure and HLA in healthy donors (dated by TCRdb to about 2017). The library relied on the immunoSEQ multiplex PCR assay. The multiplex PCR relied on a mix of 60 forward primers for TCR Vbeta segments and 13 reverse primers for TCR Jbeta segments. TCRdb mirrors the immuneACCESS table, restricted to in-frame sequences. Some clones are absent from its copies; in checked studies, under half trace to an unresolved V gene, and the reason for the others is unknown. The sample records over 150,000 clones, more than 60% of which are singletons. The ten largest clones take up over 3% of the sample. The sequenced material came from PBMCs. The source of these receptors is a woman aged 50 to 65 in good health and CMV-seropositive.

A few counts support this clone. The V call is TRBV28, the J call TRBJ2-7, with TRBD1 matching 9 bases. Germline V gene data show CDR1 as MDHEN and CDR2 as SYDVKM. This CDR3 comprises 17 residues. The V and J ends lost 5 bases and 0 bases, in that order; junction bases with no gene match: 11. Written as DNA, the CDR3 is TGTGCCAGCAGTCCTCTCGGGGGACAGGGATACTCCTACGAGCAGTACTTC. Its protein is CASSPLGGQGYSYEQYF.

The rearrangement joins TRBV10-1 to TRBJ2-7, with D perhaps matching TRBD1 (6 bases). Germline CDR1 reads WNHNN; CDR2 reads SYGVQD (reference sequence). This CDR3 region has 12 residues. V gave up 6 bases and J gave up 6 bases, with 12 bases separating them. The CDR3 sequence is CASSDGQFEQYF. CDR3 in DNA: TGCGCCAGCAGCGACGGACAGTTCGAGCAGTACTTC.

The chain couples TRBV21-1 to TRBJ2-6; the table's TRBD1 call for D was not verified on the DNA. TRBV21-1 is a pseudogene. The CDR3 is 17 residues long. This chain's CDR3 is CASSKGNGHSGANGLTF. The CDR3 nucleotides are TGTGCCAGCAGCAAAGGGAACGGTCACTCTGGGGCCAACGGCCTGACTTTC.

J is TRBJ1-4 and V is TRBV19; TRBD1 is a possible D gene (5 bases). The V end lost 6 bases, the J end lost 8 bases, and 13 bases lay between the germline ends. Germline V gene data show CDR1 as LNHDA and CDR2 as SQIVND (reference sequence). This CDR3 spans 13 amino acids. CDR3 DNA sequence: TGTGCCAGTAGCTGGGGCGGAGAGGAAAAACTGTTTTTT. Translating gives CASSWGGEEKLFF.

The chain links TRBV19 to TRBJ2-3; 13 nucleotides agree with TRBD2. The CDR3 is 16 amino acids. Germline V gene sequence: CDR1 LNHDA, CDR2 SQIVND (reference sequence). Losses at the gene ends were 6 bases for V and 2 bases for J; bases not matched to a gene: 5. CDR3: CASSRTSGGSTDTQYF. CDR3 nucleotides: TGTGCCAGTAGCCGGACTAGCGGGGGATCCACAGATACGCAGTATTTT.

Concerning this clone itself: At the DNA level, this CDR3 is encoded by other sequences in the same sample as well. The chain links TRBV10-3 to TRBJ2-2; possibly TRBD1 for D (5 bases). Germline CDR1 and CDR2: ENHRY and SYGVKD. This CDR3 region has 14 residues. V was cut by 2 bases and J by 3 bases, with 7 bases left in between. CDR3 region: CAISETGYTGELFF. CDR3 nucleotide sequence: TGTGCCATCAGTGAGACAGGTTACACCGGGGAGCTGTTTTTT.

The genes are TRBV9 and TRBJ1-1; D ambiguous. V lost 4 bases and J lost 7, with 11 bases in between. Germline V gives CDR1 SGDLS, CDR2 YYNGEE. The CDR3 has 12 residues. The CDR3 coding sequence is TGTGCCAGCAGCTCCCGCGGGGATGAAGCTTTCTTT. It specifies CASSSRGDEAFF.

The rearrangement uses TRBV30 and TRBJ1-2, with a tentative D call TRBD1 (6 bases). Deletions cut 3 bases from V and 5 bases from J, with 19 bases between. Per germline, CDR1 GTSNPN and CDR2 SVGIG (reference sequence). The CDR3 sequence is 15 residues long. This CDR3 is CAWRRTGSFGYGYTF. CDR3 nucleotide sequence: TGTGCCTGGAGGAGAACAGGGAGCTTCGGGTATGGCTACACCTTC.

The chain employs TRBV5-1 and TRBJ2-5; D is perhaps TRBD2 (6 bases). CDR1 is SGHRS and CDR2 is YFSETQ in the germline V gene. CDR3 length: 14 amino acids. Trimming took 0 bases from V and 5 from J, leaving 11 bases between them. CDR3 sequence reads: CASSLGTGGETQYF. The CDR3 DNA follows: TGCGCCAGCAGCTTGGGGACCGGAGGGGAGACCCAGTACTTC.

This clone came up once. The chain combines TRBV9 with TRBJ2-7, with 7 bases fitting TRBD2. Germline-derived CDR1 and CDR2 are SGDLS and YYNGEE. The CDR3 runs 15 residues. After removal of 4 bases from V and 3 bases from J, the junction contained 10 bases not matched to a gene. As DNA, the CDR3 is TGTGCCAGCAGCCCCCGGGTTAGCGGGTTCTACGAGCAGTACTTC. It encodes CASSPRVSGFYEQYF. The complete variable domain, with remaining parts taken from reference TRBV9 and TRBJ2-7, reads DSGVTQTPKHLITATGQRVTLRCSPRSGDLSVYWYQQSLDQGLQFLIQYYNGEERAKGNILERFSAQQFPDLHSELNLSSLELGDSALYFCASSPRVSGFYEQYFGPGTRLTVT.

The chain is built from TRBV11-2 and TRBJ1-2; D gene ambiguous. The CDR3 has 16 amino acids. CDR1 SGHAT and CDR2 FQNNGV come from the germline V gene. Trimming pared 5 bases from V and 4 bases from J, leaving 20 bases between. The CDR3 protein is CASSTYSGPTPYGYTF. The DNA for the CDR3 is TGTGCCAGCAGCACTTACAGCGGGCCAACTCCCTATGGCTACACCTTC.

This clone has just one count. The J gene is TRBJ2-7, the V gene TRBV28; 9 bases align to TRBD2. V was pared by 7 bases and J by 5 bases, with 12 bases of the junction left unmatched. The CDR3 is 15 residues long. CDR1 MDHEN and CDR2 SYDVKM come from the germline V gene. The CDR3 sequence is CASTERGLAGNEQYF. The DNA for the CDR3 is TGTGCCAGCACTGAACGGGGGCTAGCGGGAAACGAGCAGTACTTC.

V gene TRBV29-1 combines with J gene TRBJ1-1; 9 bases align to TRBD1. The CDR3 contains 16 residues. After removal of 7 bases from V and 1 base from J, the junction contained 13 bases not matched to a gene. The germline CDR1 and CDR2 sequences are SQVTM and ANQGSEA. The CDR3 region has the DNA TGCAGCGCCCGATGGGGGACAGGGTCGGAGAACACTGAAGCTTTCTTT. It specifies CSARWGTGSENTEAFF.

Only one count was recorded for this clone. This sequence joins TRBV27 and TRBJ2-7; possibly TRBD2 for D (5 bases). The CDR3 loop spans 14 amino acids. Per the germline V gene, CDR1 is MNHEY and CDR2 is SMNVEV (reference sequence). Trimming removed 2 bases at V and 0 bases at J, with 8 bases between. CDR3 sequence reads: CASSLERYSYEQYF. In nucleotides, the CDR3 is TGTGCCAGCAGTTTAGAGCGGTACTCCTACGAGCAGTACTTC.

This clone was seen a single time. The genes are TRBV5-6 and TRBJ2-3, with D perhaps matching TRBD2 (5 bases). Deletions cut 8 bases from V and 2 bases from J, with 15 bases between. Germline V CDR1 and CDR2: SGHDT, YYEEEE. This CDR3 comprises 14 residues. The CDR3 DNA sequence: TGTGCCAGTGCCTTCGCGGGTCTCACAGATACGCAGTATTTT. Residues: CASAFAGLTDTQYF.